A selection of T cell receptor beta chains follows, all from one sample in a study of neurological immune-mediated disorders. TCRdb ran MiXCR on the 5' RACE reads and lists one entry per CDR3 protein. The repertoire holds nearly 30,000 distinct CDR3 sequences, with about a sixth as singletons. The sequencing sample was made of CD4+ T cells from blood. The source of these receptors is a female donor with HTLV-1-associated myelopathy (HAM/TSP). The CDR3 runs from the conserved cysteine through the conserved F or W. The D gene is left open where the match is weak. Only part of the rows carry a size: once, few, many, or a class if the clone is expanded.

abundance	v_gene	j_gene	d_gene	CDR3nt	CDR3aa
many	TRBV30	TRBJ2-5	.	TGTGCCTGGAACGGGAACCAAGAGACCCAGTACTTC	CAWNGNQETQYF
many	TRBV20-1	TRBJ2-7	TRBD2	TGCAGTGCCAGAGACGGACTAGGTTCCTACGAGCAGTACTTC	CSARDGLGSYEQYF
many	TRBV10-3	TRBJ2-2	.	TGTGCCATCAGCCAACGTGGGGGAGAGAACACCGGGGAGCTGTTTTTT	CAISQRGGENTGELFF
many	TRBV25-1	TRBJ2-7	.	TGTGCCAGCAGTGAATATAATAACCGTCTGGCTATCTACGAGCAGTACTTC	CASSEYNNRLAIYEQYF
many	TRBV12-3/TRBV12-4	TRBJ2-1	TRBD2	TGTGCCAGCAGTTTGCGGCGGGGGGACTACAATGAGCAGTTCTTC	CASSLRRGDYNEQFF
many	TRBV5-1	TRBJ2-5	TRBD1	TGCGCCAGCAGCCAAGGGACAGGGGGTGTCCAAGAGACCCAGTACTTC	CASSQGTGGVQETQYF
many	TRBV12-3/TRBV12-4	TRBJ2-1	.	TGTGCCAGCAGTTTAAATGGGGGTGAGCAGTTCTTC	CASSLNGGEQFF
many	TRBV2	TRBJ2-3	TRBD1	TGTGCCAGCAGTCGACAGGGCATGGCAGATACGCAGTATTTT	CASSRQGMADTQYF
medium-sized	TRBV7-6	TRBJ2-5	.	TGTGCCAGCAGCAGGACAGTACAAGAGACCCAGTACTTC	CASSRTVQETQYF
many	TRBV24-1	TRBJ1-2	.	TGTGCCACCAGTGAAAGACAAAACTATGGCTACACCTTC	CATSERQNYGYTF
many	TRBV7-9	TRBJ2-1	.	TGTGCCAGCAGCTCCTTAACGGGTGAGCAGTTCTTC	CASSSLTGEQFF
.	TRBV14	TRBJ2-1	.	TGTGCCAGCAGCCAAGGTGCGACTAATATCAATGAGAAGTTCTTC	CASSQGATNINEKFF
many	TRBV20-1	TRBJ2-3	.	TGCAGTGCTATTCGCCTCGGCGGGGAGGTCACAGATACGCAGTATTTT	CSAIRLGGEVTDTQYF
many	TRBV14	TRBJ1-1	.	TGTGCCAGCAGCCAAGGGTGGGGGGCTGAAGCTTTCTTT	CASSQGWGAEAFF
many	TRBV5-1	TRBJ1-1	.	TGCGCCAGCAGCTTGGCAGACTTTATGAACACTGAAGCTTTCTTT	CASSLADFMNTEAFF
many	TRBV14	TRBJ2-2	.	TGTGCCAGCAGCCAACTTTCCTACACCGGGGAGCTGTTTTTT	CASSQLSYTGELFF
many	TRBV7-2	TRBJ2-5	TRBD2	TGTGCCAGCAGCTTAGGCTTAGCGGGGAAAGAGACCCAGTACTTC	CASSLGLAGKETQYF